This TCR beta chain was recovered during a study of OX40 agonist ivuxolimab in advanced cancers. Study-wide results and limits: It was not determined which antigens were specifically recognized by the peripheral T cells that had undergone clonal expansion.

Points on this clone: The antigen is not known.

TCRdb's table, derived via immunoSEQ multiplex PCR, lists solely in-frame clones and lacks some. The sample contains 15,000 to 20,000 clones, 84% of which appear only once. Excluded were patients having autoimmune disease history or systemic immunosuppression. This sequence originates from an adult with an advanced solid tumor such as melanoma, head and neck, liver or kidney cancer. Sample: CD4+ or CD8+ T cells sorted from blood, taken in a trial of the OX40 agonist ivuxolimab.

The CDR3 protein is CASTSGDEQYF. As DNA, the CDR3 is TGTGCCAGCACGTCGGGGGACGAGCAGTACTTC. This chain links TRBV2 with TRBJ2-7; D is possibly TRBD2 (6 bases). The V and J ends lost 7 bases and 5 bases respectively, with 9 bases between them. This CDR3 has 11 residues. CDR1 SNHLY and CDR2 FYNNEI come from the germline V gene.